These T cell receptor beta chains were read from a single sample in a study of regulatory T cells in long-lasting Graves disease. MiXCR, applied by TCRdb to the multiplex PCR reads, yields one record per CDR3 protein. The sample contains about 360,000 distinct CDR3 sequences, around 16% of which appear only once. The same specimen was also included in a second study, on T cells in Graves' hyperthyroidism and ophthalmopathy.

Sequences were derived from peripheral blood mononuclear cells (PBMCs), sampled at new diagnosis, from a patient treated with antithyroid drugs. All receptors come from a woman aged 18-30 years with Graves disease. Each CDR3 is given with its conserved first and last residue. The order of the fields is D gene, J gene, clone size, V gene, CDR3 protein, CDR3 DNA. The D gene is left open where the match is weak. Rows give clone size only sometimes, using once, few, many, or a class for an expanded clone.

>NA|TRBJ1-5|few|TRBV6-1
CASSPRTAYSNQPQHF
TGTGCCAGCAGTCCTAGGACAGCATATAGCAATCAGCCCCAGCATTTT
>NA|TRBJ2-2|few|TRBV4-2
CASSQEGGGTGELFF
TGTGCCAGCAGCCAAGAAGGGGGGGGCACCGGGGAGCTGTTTTTT
>NA|TRBJ2-1|many|TRBV5-7
CASSPEQGYNEQFF
TGTGCCAGCAGCCCGGAACAGGGCTACAATGAGCAGTTCTTC
>TRBD2|TRBJ2-1|NA|TRBV13
CASSGPATSVYNEQFF
TGTGCCAGCAGCGGACCGGCGACTAGCGTTTACAATGAGCAGTTCTTC
>NA|TRBJ1-6|few|TRBV4-1
CASRPDVAKSPLHF
TGCGCCAGCAGACCGGACGTCGCCAAGTCACCCCTCCACTTT
>TRBD2|TRBJ2-7|many|TRBV20-1
CSAYGTSGRVYEQYF
TGCAGTGCTTACGGGACTAGCGGGAGGGTATACGAGCAGTACTTC
>NA|TRBJ1-1|NA|TRBV2
CASRRQVEAFF
TGTGCCAGCAGGCGACAGGTTGAAGCTTTCTTT
>TRBD1|TRBJ1-1|many|TRBV18
CASSQDRGRVNTEAFF
TGTGCCAGCTCACAGGACAGGGGGCGAGTCAACACTGAAGCTTTCTTT
>TRBD2|TRBJ2-2|many|TRBV30
CAWMRAAGGTGELFF
TGTGCCTGGATGCGGGCGGCGGGAGGTACCGGGGAGCTGTTTTTT
>NA|TRBJ1-1|many|TRBV12-3/TRBV12-4
CASSLVTPNTEAFF
TGTGCCAGCAGTTTAGTGACACCGAACACTGAAGCTTTCTTT
>NA|TRBJ2-3|many|TRBV2
CASRPTSVTDTQYF
TGTGCCAGCAGACCCACTAGTGTCACAGATACGCAGTATTTT
>NA|TRBJ2-3|few|TRBV29-1
CSVEDDEHYNTQYF
TGCAGCGTCGAGGACGACGAGCATTATAATACGCAGTATTTT
>NA|TRBJ1-5|many|TRBV12-3/TRBV12-4
CASSHADAGRGPQHF
TGTGCCAGCAGTCACGCAGACGCGGGTAGGGGCCCCCAGCATTTT
>NA|TRBJ2-7|few|TRBV19
CASSRGLLGDYEQYF
TGTGCCAGTAGTAGAGGCCTGCTAGGAGACTACGAGCAGTACTTC
>TRBD1|TRBJ1-5|NA|TRBV12-3/TRBV12-4
CASRLGQGQNQPQHF
TGTGCCAGCAGGCTCGGACAGGGGCAGAATCAGCCCCAGCATTTT
>TRBD2|TRBJ2-1|NA|TRBV27
CASIWTSGTRGEQFF
TGTGCCAGCATTTGGACTAGCGGGACGAGAGGGGAGCAGTTCTTC
>NA|TRBJ2-1|NA|TRBV4-1
CASSQDGHGGSYNEQFF
TGCGCCAGCAGCCAAGACGGACACGGGGGTTCCTACAATGAGCAGTTCTTC
>NA|TRBJ2-5|many|TRBV11-1
CASSPGDRRGKETQYF
TGTGCCAGCAGCCCTGGCGACAGGAGGGGCAAAGAGACCCAGTACTTC
>NA|TRBJ1-4|few|TRBV29-1
CSVEAATGSGGKLFF
TGCAGCGTTGAAGCCGCCACCGGGTCTGGGGGAAAACTGTTTTTT
>NA|TRBJ1-5|many|TRBV10-3
CAISEQGQHSNQPQHF
TGTGCCATCAGTGAGCAAGGACAGCATAGCAATCAGCCCCAGCATTTT
>NA|TRBJ2-3|many|TRBV5-1
CASSPGPGGWADTQYF
TGCGCCAGCAGCCCCGGTCCGGGGGGCTGGGCAGATACGCAGTATTTT
>NA|TRBJ2-2|few|TRBV4-1
CASSQDLGGVGAGELFF
TGCGCCAGCAGCCAAGATCTTGGGGGAGTGGGGGCCGGGGAGCTGTTTTTT
>TRBD2|TRBJ2-3|once|TRBV5-1
CASSTIRTSASTDTQYF
TGCGCCAGCAGCACGATCCGGACTAGCGCGAGCACAGATACGCAGTATTTT
>NA|TRBJ1-5|many|TRBV20-1
CSARDLRRSNQPQHF
TGCAGTGCTAGAGATCTAAGGAGGAGCAATCAGCCCCAGCATTTT
>NA|TRBJ2-7|many|TRBV3-1
CASSPRTGWAYEQYF
TGTGCCAGCAGCCCCCGGACGGGATGGGCCTACGAGCAGTACTTC
>TRBD2|TRBJ2-7|many|TRBV6-2/TRBV6-3
CASRAGGMYEQYF
TGTGCCAGCAGGGCGGGAGGTATGTACGAGCAGTACTTC
>NA|TRBJ2-6|few|TRBV18
CASSPLPKWDSGANVLTF
TGTGCCAGCTCACCGCTCCCGAAGTGGGACTCTGGGGCCAACGTCCTGACTTTC
>TRBD1|TRBJ2-5|many|TRBV12-3/TRBV12-4
CASSPTRDRGTKTQYF
TGTGCCAGCAGTCCAACCCGGGACAGAGGAACTAAGACCCAGTACTTC
>NA|TRBJ2-1|many|TRBV20-1
CSATLPRGTTYNEQFF
TGCAGTGCAACCCTCCCCCGGGGGACGACATACAATGAGCAGTTCTTC
>TRBD2|TRBJ2-1|many|TRBV2
CASSLTSGGYNEQFF
TGTGCCAGCAGCTTAACTAGCGGGGGATACAATGAGCAGTTCTTC
>TRBD1|TRBJ2-2|NA|TRBV2
CAREGQGETGELFF
TGTGCCAGGGAGGGACAGGGGGAGACCGGGGAGCTGTTTTTT